This TCR beta chain came from a study of tumor and adjacent non-tumor tissue in lung cancer. TCRbeta libraries were built with three rounds of nested PCR, modified from ARM-PCR. A single record per CDR3 protein comes from TCRdb applying MiXCR to the multiplex PCR reads. The sample consists of 90,000 to 100,000 distinct CDR3 sequences, 80% of them appearing once. No cell sorting was done before RNA was extracted from the tissue. Distant lung tissue was collected more than 3 cm away from the tumor edge. Sequenced sample: distant non-tumor lung tissue. The source of this sequence is a man aged 55-75 years with small cell lung cancer.

Here the CDR3 DNA reads TGTGCCAGCAGCTTAGGAGTAGAGGGAGGCTACTTCTGCAATGAGCAGTTCTTC. Translating gives CASSLGVEGGYFCNEQFF. The gene calls are TRBV11-2 and TRBJ2-1, with D tentatively TRBD2 (6 bases). The ends were cut back, 1 base at V and 6 bases at J, with 22 bases in the middle. CDR3 size: 18 residues. Germline V lookup: CDR1 SGHAT, CDR2 FQNNGV.